What follows is one TCR beta chain and its context. The entry originates in a study of identical twins. The germline V and J ends were trimmed by 1 base and 6 bases, with 4 bases remaining between them. Germline V gene lookup returns CDR1 SGDLS and CDR2 YYNGEE. CDR3 length equals 12 residues. cDNA molecules carried unique molecular identifiers, and template switching added a universal primer site. TCRdb re-analysed the 5' RACE reads in MiXCR, keeping a single row per CDR3 protein. The sample lists hundreds of thousands of distinct CDR3 sequences, 20% to 30% occurring once. These data were likewise used in another study, on T cells expressing NK-cell markers. That paper notes: It was from sorted CD3+CD56+NKG2C+, CD3+CD56+NKG2C- and CD3+CD56-NKG2C+ T cells that TCR beta repertoires came. As a fraction of CD8+ T cells, dominant NKG2C+ clonotypes reached about 1.0-7.5% in 5 to 7 donors. The study found these clonotypes also leading the CD3+CD56-NKG2C+ fraction in a few donors.

This receptor was identified in a woman under 30 in good health. This chain joins TRBV9 and TRBJ2-2, with D unresolved. Source material: CD4+ T cells sorted from blood. CDR3 residues: CASSVTAGELFF. CDR3 sequence (DNA): TGTGCCAGCAGCGTAACGGCCGGGGAGCTGTTTTTT.